These 32 T cell receptor beta chains share one sample of origin, sequenced in a study of T cell repertoires in cytomegalovirus infection. TCRdb used MiXCR to reprocess the reads, holding one entry per CDR3 protein. The profile shows nearly 550,000 distinct CDR3 sequences, approximately 16% of them singletons. Material: CD8+ T cells from PBMCs. These receptors were collected from a human donor in good health (CMV status not recorded). Some clones in this sample may be carry-over from other donors' samples.

The J gene is TRBJ1-5, the V gene TRBV4-1; D ambiguous. The V end was cut by 0 bases, the J end by 7 bases, with 10 bases between. Germline V CDR1 and CDR2: MGHRA, YSYEKL. CDR3 size: 14 residues. The CDR3 is CASSQDTRGQPQHF. CDR3 in DNA: TGCGCCAGCAGCCAAGATACGCGGGGACAGCCCCAGCATTTT.

Many counts were recorded for this clonotype. The rearrangement links TRBV7-9 to TRBJ2-6; 8 bases are a match to TRBD1. CDR1 and CDR2 (germline): SEHNR, FQNEAQ (reference sequence). The CDR3 loop spans 17 amino acids. J lost 4 bases, V lost 1 base, and 6 bases had no gene match. The CDR3 bases are TGTGCCAGCAGCTTAGAGGGACAGGCCGGAGGGGCCAACGTCCTGACTTTC. Its translation is CASSLEGQAGGANVLTF.

The chain employs TRBV5-6 and TRBJ1-1, with D perhaps TRBD1 (6 bases). The germline V and J ends were trimmed by 4 bases and 1 base, with 14 bases remaining between them. Per the germline V gene, CDR1 is SGHDT and CDR2 is YYEEEE. The CDR3 has 15 residues. The CDR3 sequence: CASSPAGTWNTEAFF. The CDR3 DNA reads TGTGCCAGCAGCCCGGCGGGGACATGGAACACTGAAGCTTTCTTT.

This clonotype was seen a few times. This chain connects TRBV6-5 to TRBJ1-1; D is unclear. V was clipped by 1 base and J by 3 bases, with 15 bases between them. The V gene's germline CDR1 is MNHEY and CDR2 SVGAGI. The CDR3 has 16 amino acids. The DNA for the CDR3 is TGTGCCAGCAGTTACTTCCTGACAAGGGTGGACACTGAAGCTTTCTTT. As protein: CASSYFLTRVDTEAFF.

This clonotype has more than one count but fewer than ten. The chain is built from TRBV12-3 or TRBV12-4 and TRBJ2-3, with D perhaps matching TRBD1 or TRBD2 (5 bases each). The CDR3 spans 14 residues. V lost 3 bases and J lost 6, with 13 bases in between. The CDR3 spells CASSLDRDPDTQYF. CDR3 bases: TGTGCCAGCAGTTTGGATAGGGACCCCGATACGCAGTATTTT.

This clonotype has a count of ten or more. This chain connects TRBV4-1 to TRBJ2-6, with D unclear. Between the trimmed V and J ends, which lost 1 base and 1 base, there was a span of 8 bases. CDR3 length equals 16 residues. Germline CDR1 MGHRA, CDR2 YSYEKL. The CDR3 DNA follows: TGCGCCAGCAGCCAAGGGGTTCTATCTGGGGCCAACGTCCTGACTTTC. It translates to CASSQGVLSGANVLTF.

This clonotype was seen more than once but under ten times. The chain has TRBV7-9 and TRBJ2-4; possibly TRBD1 for D (6 bases). Germline V CDR1 and CDR2: SEHNR, FQNEAQ (reference sequence). Trimming cost V 2 bases and J 5 bases, with 10 bases left between them. The CDR3 totals 14 residues. For the CDR3, the DNA is TGTGCCAGCAGCTTAAGAGCAGGGGAAAACATTCAGTACTTC. Translating it yields CASSLRAGENIQYF.

The rearrangement links TRBV19 to TRBJ1-3, with 7 bases matching TRBD1. From germline, CDR1 is LNHDA and CDR2 SQIVND (reference sequence). The V and J ends lost 9 bases and 3 bases, in that order; junction bases with no gene match: 5. The CDR3 sequence is 13 residues long. CDR3 loop: CASLDRNGNTIYF. CDR3 bases: TGTGCCAGCCTGGACAGGAATGGAAACACCATATATTTT.

The table lists this clonotype with many counts. The V call is TRBV6-5, the J call TRBJ1-1; TRBD1 might be the D (5 bases). Germline V gene lookup returns CDR1 MNHEY and CDR2 SVGAGI. CDR3 length: 16 residues. The V gene lost 5 bases and the J gene lost 1 base, with 17 bases spanning the gap. In nucleotides, the CDR3 is TGTGCCAGCAGTCCGGGACCCCTTCCGGGGAACACTGAAGCTTTCTTT. Its translation is CASSPGPLPGNTEAFF.

This clonotype came up once. Possible read error: a much larger clone is one base away. The rearrangement uses TRBV28 and TRBJ2-3; possibly TRBD1 for D (6 bases). The CDR3 runs 16 residues. Per the germline V gene, CDR1 is MDHEN and CDR2 is SYDVKM. The CDR3 region is CVSSVRGQPLWDTQYF. The CDR3 nucleotides read TGTGTCAGCAGTGTGAGGGGACAACCACTTTGGGATACGCAGTATTTT.

The chain joins TRBV11-2 to TRBJ2-1; TRBD2 is a possible D gene (5 bases). There are 16 residues in the CDR3. V was shortened by 7 bases and J by 0 bases, with 16 bases between the two germline ends. Germline loops: CDR1 SGHAT, CDR2 FQNNGV. The CDR3 sequence: CASTEGWRSSYNEQFF. CDR3 coding DNA: TGTGCCAGCACCGAGGGATGGCGGAGCTCCTACAATGAGCAGTTCTTC.

This chain joins TRBV29-1 and TRBJ2-3, with TRBD2 matching 10 bases. V was clipped by 8 bases and J by 2 bases; unmatched bases: 7. This CDR3 has 14 residues. Germline values: CDR1 SQVTM, CDR2 ANQGSEA. The CDR3 DNA follows: TGCAGCTTAATACTAGCGGGGTACACAGATACGCAGTATTTT. It encodes CSLILAGYTDTQYF.

Here the CDR3 DNA reads TGCGCCAGCAGCTTGGACGGAAACATTCAGTACTTC. This sequence encodes CASSLDGNIQYF. The chain is built from TRBV5-1 and TRBJ2-4; D is unclear. CDR1 is SGHRS, CDR2 YFSETQ, per germline. The CDR3 covers 12 residues. V shed 0 bases and J shed 6 bases, with 4 bases lying between them.

The count of this clonotype is one. This chain uses TRBV24-1 with TRBJ2-7, with 8 bases that match TRBD2. The germline CDR1 and CDR2 sequences are KGHDR and SFDVKD. The ends lost 2 bases at V and 0 bases at J; junction bases unmatched: 2. The CDR3 has 15 residues. The CDR3 nucleotides read TGTGCCACCAGTGATTCTCTAGCGGGCTCCTACGAGCAGTACTTC. This translates into CATSDSLAGSYEQYF.

This clonotype has a count of ten or more. The chain uses TRBV6-1 and TRBJ1-1; 9 bases map to TRBD1. J gave up 1 base and V 7 bases, and 4 bases lay outside the gene matches. Germline-derived CDR1 and CDR2 are MNHNS and SASEGT. The CDR3 is 14 amino acids. The CDR3 DNA sequence: TGTGCCAGCAATCGGGACAGGGAGAACACTGAAGCTTTCTTT. As protein: CASNRDRENTEAFF.

The rearrangement joins TRBV25-1 to TRBJ2-5, with 7 bases identical to TRBD2. The ends lost 1 base at V and 5 bases at J; junction bases unmatched: 10. The CDR3 runs to 16 residues. The germline V gene has CDR1 MGHDK and CDR2 SYGVNS. This CDR3 reads CASSEWASGTRETQYF. The DNA of the CDR3 is TGTGCCAGCAGTGAATGGGCTAGCGGCACGCGGGAGACCCAGTACTTC.

This clonotype was counted many times. The chain combines TRBV10-3 with TRBJ1-1; D call uncertain. Per germline, CDR1 ENHRY and CDR2 SYGVKD. This CDR3 spans 12 amino acids. The V and J ends lost 3 bases and 0 bases respectively, with 2 bases between them. The CDR3: CAISDMNTEAFF. In DNA form, the CDR3 reads TGTGCCATCAGTGACATGAACACTGAAGCTTTCTTT.

This clonotype occurred a few times. This chain uses TRBV24-1 with TRBJ2-1, with TRBD2 matching over 7 bases. Germline lookup yields CDR1 KGHDR and CDR2 SFDVKD. The J segment lost 0 bases and the V segment lost 0 bases, leaving 1 base of the junction unmatched. This CDR3 spans 16 amino acids. CDR3 DNA sequence: TGTGCCACCAGTGATTTGGGCGGGAGCTCCTACAATGAGCAGTTCTTC. Its translation: CATSDLGGSSYNEQFF.

This chain uses TRBV19 with TRBJ2-7; weak D call: TRBD1 (6 bases). The germline V and J ends were trimmed by 4 bases and 4 bases, with 17 bases remaining between them. CDR1 and CDR2 (germline): LNHDA, SQIVND (reference sequence). This CDR3 comprises 15 residues. The CDR3 coding sequence is TGTGCCAGTAGTACCGACAGGACGCTCGTATACGAGCAGTACTTC. The encoded protein is CASSTDRTLVYEQYF.

At least ten counts were recorded for this clonotype. The chain carries TRBV11-2 and TRBJ2-7, with 9 positions matching TRBD2. J gave up 2 bases and V 5 bases, and 13 bases lay outside the gene matches. The CDR3 is made up of 17 amino acids. From germline, CDR1 is SGHAT and CDR2 FQNNGV. The CDR3 region is CASSQWARTSVPYEQYF. The CDR3 DNA follows: TGTGCCAGCAGCCAGTGGGCGAGGACTAGCGTACCCTACGAGCAGTACTTC.

This clonotype was seen repeatedly, ten times or more. The gene calls are TRBV7-8 and TRBJ2-7; 13 bases map to TRBD2. The germline gives CDR1 SGHVS, CDR2 FQNEAQ. The ends lost 4 bases at V and 0 bases at J; junction bases unmatched: 9. CDR3 length: 18 amino acids. The CDR3 here is CASSSGLAGSLHSYEQYF. The CDR3 coding sequence is TGTGCCAGCAGCTCGGGACTAGCGGGGTCGCTTCACTCCTACGAGCAGTACTTC. Complete variable domain (other parts from reference TRBV7-8 and TRBJ2-7): GAGVSQSPRYKVAKRGQDVALRCDPISGHVSLFWYQQALGQGPEFLTYFQNEAQLDKSGLPSDRFFAERPEGSVSTLKIQRTQQEDSAVYLCASSSGLAGSLHSYEQYFGPGTRLTVT.

In this sample, this clonotype turned up once. The J gene is TRBJ2-7, the V gene TRBV3-1; no firm D call. The V end lost 1 base, the J end lost 5 bases, and 9 bases lay between the germline ends. This CDR3 is 13 amino acids long. Germline CDR1 reads LGHDT; CDR2 reads YNNKEL (reference sequence). CDR3 protein: CASSQASSDEQYF. The CDR3 DNA reads TGTGCCAGCAGCCAAGCGTCCAGCGACGAGCAGTACTTC.

As concerns this clonotype: A much larger clone lies one base from this, so it may be a read error. The chain links TRBV29-1 to TRBJ2-1, with 7 bases lining up with TRBD2. The CDR3 runs to 15 residues. Germline loops: CDR1 SQVTM, CDR2 ANQGSEA. The CDR3 spells CSVDPLAELYYEQFF. As DNA, the CDR3 is TGCAGCGTTGATCCTCTAGCGGAGCTCTACTATGAGCAGTTCTTC.

This chain connects TRBV4-1 to TRBJ2-4; no clear D. With 0 bases removed from V and 4 bases from J, the gap between germline ends came to 13 bases. Germline V gives CDR1 MGHRA, CDR2 YSYEKL. This CDR3 spans 16 amino acids. CDR3 protein: CASSQESFEPKNIQYF. In nucleotides, the CDR3 is TGCGCCAGCAGCCAAGAGAGTTTTGAGCCAAAAAACATTCAGTACTTC.

In the case of this clonotype: It is likely a read error, because the conserved phenylalanine at the end of the CDR3 is missing. This sequence joins TRBV27 and TRBJ2-1; TRBD2 might be the D (6 bases). The ends were cut back, 3 bases at V and 4 bases at J, with 13 bases in the middle. The CDR3 is 15 residues long. CDR1 and CDR2 from the germline V gene are MNHEY and SMNVEV (reference sequence). The DNA of the CDR3 is TGTGCCAGCAGTTTTTACGGGAGCGGTTACAATGAGCAGTTCTTA. Translation: CASSFYGSGYNEQFL.

V is TRBV6-2 or TRBV6-3 and J is TRBJ2-1; perhaps TRBD2 as D (7 bases). V gave up 2 bases and J gave up 10 bases, with 18 bases separating them. The germline V gene encodes CDR1 MNHEY and CDR2 SVGEGT. The CDR3 spans 15 residues. The chain's CDR3 is CASSYVAGASEEQFF. The DNA for the CDR3 is TGTGCCAGCAGTTACGTGGCGGGGGCCTCCGAGGAGCAGTTCTTC.

This clonotype occurred many times. The rearrangement links TRBV4-1 to TRBJ2-5, with D maybe TRBD2 (5 bases). Trimming took 3 bases from V and 5 from J, leaving 19 bases between them. The CDR3 consists of 16 residues. Germline lookup yields CDR1 MGHRA and CDR2 YSYEKL. The CDR3 DNA follows: TGCGCCAGCAGCCATCGCATAGTCGGGGTGGAGGAGACCCAGTACTTC. Protein: CASSHRIVGVEETQYF.

In its sample, this clonotype was seen a few times. This sequence joins TRBV4-1 and TRBJ2-5, with 14 positions matching TRBD2. The germline gives CDR1 MGHRA, CDR2 YSYEKL. The CDR3 contains 17 residues. The junction had 6 bases not matched to a gene; V was cut back by 4 bases and J by 2 bases. CDR3 in DNA: TGCGCCAGCAGCCCCGAGGGGACTAGCGGGGGACAAGAGACCCAGTACTTC. It codes for CASSPEGTSGGQETQYF.

This clonotype was seen ten or more times. The rearrangement joins TRBV6-1 to TRBJ2-1; D is tentatively TRBD1 or TRBD2 (5 bases each). Between the trimmed V and J ends, which lost 3 bases and 3 bases, there was a span of 9 bases. The CDR3 extends over 14 amino acids. Germline assignment: CDR1 MNHNS and CDR2 SASEGT. The chain's CDR3 is CASSEGRLYNEQFF. CDR3 nucleotide sequence: TGTGCCAGCAGTGAGGGACGGCTCTACAATGAGCAGTTCTTC.

This clonotype showed up just a few times. J is TRBJ1-1 and V is TRBV28; D remains unclear. Germline CDR1 reads MDHEN; CDR2 reads SYDVKM. The CDR3 runs to 13 residues. Trimming shortened V by 5 bases and J by 8 bases, and 15 bases separated the two germline ends. In DNA, the CDR3 is TGTGCCAGCAGTCTCCTTTGGGGAGGAGAAGCTTTCTTT. As protein: CASSLLWGGEAFF. Based on the CDR3 plus reference TRBV28 and TRBJ1-1, the full variable domain is DVKVTQSSRYLVKRTGEKVFLECVQDMDHENMFWYRQDPGLGLRLIYFSYDVKMKEKGDIPEGYSVSREKKERFSLILESASTNQTSMYLCASSLLWGGEAFFGQGTRLTVV.

J is TRBJ2-3 and V is TRBV7-9; D is undetermined. V was pared by 10 bases and J by 3 bases, with 11 bases between. Germline assignment: CDR1 SEHNR and CDR2 FQNEAQ (reference sequence). The CDR3 has 12 residues. CDR3 region: CATHRWTDTQYF. CDR3 in DNA: TGTGCCACCCACCGGTGGACAGATACGCAGTATTTT.

This clonotype was counted ten times or more. The rearrangement links TRBV7-2 to TRBJ1-6; no definite D call. Germline V gives CDR1 SGHTA, CDR2 FQGNSA. The V and J ends lost 3 bases and 0 bases respectively, with 12 bases between them. CDR3 length: 17 residues. The CDR3 DNA reads TGTGCCAGCAGCTTTGGCATCCCGAGCTCCTATAATTCACCCCTCCACTTT. Residues: CASSFGIPSSYNSPLHF.